Reported below is one T cell receptor (beta chain). This sample stems from a study of T cell changes during pregnancy in multiple sclerosis. Generated by immunoSEQ multiplex PCR, the TCRdb table keeps only in-frame clones and is missing some. Altogether fewer than 85,000 clones are present, roughly 89% being singletons, with the ten largest covering around 2%. This clonotype originated in a female donor with multiple sclerosis, enrolled in a pregnancy study. The sample was peripheral blood, taken in the second trimester of pregnancy.

CDR3 sequence reads: CASSTTGSWEQFF. The CDR3, as DNA: TGCGCCAGCAGCACCACAGGGTCCTGGGAGCAGTTCTTC. The V and J genes are TRBV5-1 and TRBJ2-1; the D gene is possibly TRBD1 (6 bases). V was trimmed by 4 bases and J by 10 bases, leaving 15 bases between them. In germline, CDR1 is SGHRS, CDR2 YFSETQ. The CDR3 is made up of 13 amino acids.